This T cell receptor beta chain was observed in a study of pediatric ulcerative colitis. Controls: normal colonoscopy findings, no IBD within the following year. This CDR3 comprises 15 residues. Germline V gene sequence: CDR1 LNHNV, CDR2 YYDKDF (reference sequence). J lost 1 base, V lost 3 bases, and 2 bases had no gene match. Data came from immunoSEQ multiplex PCR; TCRdb stores just in-frame clones and leaves some out. The sample shows more than 50,000 clones, around 86% of them seen only once. The sequencing input was blood. The receptor comes from a boy younger than 18 who was a control in a study of pediatric ulcerative colitis. The rearrangement uses TRBV15 and TRBJ2-4; 8 nucleotides align to TRBD2. The CDR3 loop is CATSRGLDAKNIQYF. In DNA form, the CDR3 reads TGTGCCACCAGCAGGGGACTAGACGCCAAAAACATTCAGTACTTC.